In this sample, the clone carrying this TCR beta chain turned up a few times. Antigen unknown. Patients who underwent sequencing had shown CD8+CD57+ cell expansion by flow cytometry. The patients, all of them, had severe acquired aplastic anemia. Patients were therapy-naive when their blood was sampled. Genomic DNA, the template, was used for profiling of the TCR beta VDJ and CDR3. TCRdb re-analysed the reads in MiXCR, keeping a single row per CDR3 protein. The sample comprises about 160,000 distinct CDR3 sequences, about two thirds of which are singletons, and approximately 48% rests with the top ten. This sample was taken from a study of CD8+CD57+ T cells in acquired aplastic anemia. Notes on the study in general: Under 35 was the count of CD8+ CDR3 sequences that patients shared with controls.

The sequencing sample was made of sorted CD4+, CD8+, or CD8+CD57+ T cells (not recorded which) from PBMCs. This receptor was obtained from a human donor with aplastic anemia.

CDR3 amino acids: CSASQGGGSNQPQHF. The CDR3 DNA is TGCAGTGCTAGCCAGGGAGGAGGTAGCAATCAGCCCCAGCATTTT. This chain links TRBV20-1 with TRBJ1-5, with TRBD1 as a possible D gene (5 bases). The CDR3 covers 15 residues. Germline V gives CDR1 DFQATT, CDR2 SNEGSKA (reference sequence). Trimming cost V 3 bases and J 0 bases, with 12 bases left between them.